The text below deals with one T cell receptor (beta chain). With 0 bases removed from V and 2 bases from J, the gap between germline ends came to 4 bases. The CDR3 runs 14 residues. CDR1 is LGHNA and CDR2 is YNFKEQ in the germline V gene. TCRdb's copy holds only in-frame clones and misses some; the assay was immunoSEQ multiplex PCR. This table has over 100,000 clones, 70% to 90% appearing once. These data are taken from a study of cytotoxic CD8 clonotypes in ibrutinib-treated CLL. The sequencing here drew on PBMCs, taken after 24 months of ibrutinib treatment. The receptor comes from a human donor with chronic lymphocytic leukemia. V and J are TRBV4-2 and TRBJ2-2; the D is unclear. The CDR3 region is CASSQDPNTGELFF. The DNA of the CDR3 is TGTGCCAGCAGCCAAGATCCCAACACCGGGGAGCTGTTTTTT.